The clone carrying this T cell receptor (beta chain) was observed a single time. The data are from a study of technical replicates of blood from several donors. The method was immunoSEQ multiplex PCR; TCRdb's version includes in-frame clones alone and lacks a portion of them. The sample consists of 70,000 to 95,000 clones, approximately 93% of them appearing once. V lost 1 base and J lost 8; bases outside the gene matches: 21. The length of the CDR3 is 19 residues. In germline, CDR1 is MGHRA, CDR2 YSYEKL. The sequencing input was T cells isolated from PBMCs. This receptor was obtained from a human donor in good health. The genes are TRBV4-1 and TRBJ1-2; 8 bases fit TRBD1. CDR3 coding DNA: TGCGCCAGCAGCCAAGTTAAATGGACAGGGTGGGCCGCAGCGGAAGGCTACACCTTC. This translates into CASSQVKWTGWAAAEGYTF.